The clone carrying this T cell receptor beta chain was detected once. Sequencing of TCR beta, carried out with a high-throughput approach, was applied to CD8+ and CD4+ T cells from the blood. An amount of RNA that ranged from roughly 0.45 to 1 ug was reverse transcribed with random hexamers. Amplification of the TCR beta CDR3 was carried out by immunoSEQ multiplex PCR, which spanned a total of 54 Vbeta and 13 Jbeta segments. In TCRdb, the immunoSEQ multiplex PCR reads were re-called with MiXCR into one record per CDR3 protein. This sample has a few hundred thousand distinct CDR3 sequences, with about 94% found just once. These data originate in a study of CD8 T cells in Susac syndrome. About the study: Each patient with Susac syndrome, at the time of blood draw, was therapy-naive, on corticosteroids, or on intravenous immunoglobulin alone.

The specimen was CD4+ T cells from PBMCs. The TCR originated in a human donor with Susac syndrome.

CDR3 protein: CATSDFSDRGGEQFF. CDR3 coding DNA: TGTGCCACCAGTGATTTCTCGGACAGGGGTGGTGAGCAGTTCTTC. This chain joins TRBV24-1 and TRBJ2-1; 9 bases map to TRBD1. This CDR3 comprises 15 residues. Germline V gene data show CDR1 as KGHDR and CDR2 as SFDVKD. After removal of 1 base from V and 9 bases from J, the junction contained 6 bases not matched to a gene.